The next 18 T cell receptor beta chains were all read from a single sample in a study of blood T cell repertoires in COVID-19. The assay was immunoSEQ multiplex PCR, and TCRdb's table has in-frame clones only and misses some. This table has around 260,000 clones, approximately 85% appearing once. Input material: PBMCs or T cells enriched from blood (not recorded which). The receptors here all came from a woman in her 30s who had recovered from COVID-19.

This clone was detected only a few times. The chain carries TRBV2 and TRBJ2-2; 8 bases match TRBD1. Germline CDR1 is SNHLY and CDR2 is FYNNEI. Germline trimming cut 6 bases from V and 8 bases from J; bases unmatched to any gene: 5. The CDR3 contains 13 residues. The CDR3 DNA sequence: TGTGCCAGCAGCGACAGGGGTAGAGGGGAGCTGTTTTTT. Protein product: CASSDRGRGELFF.

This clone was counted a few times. CDR3 sequence: CASSLGLTTGQGFGYTF. The CDR3, as DNA: TGTGCCAGCAGTTTAGGCCTCACAACGGGACAGGGGTTCGGCTACACCTTC. J is TRBJ1-2 and V is TRBV27; 10 bases are a match to TRBD1. Germline V gene data show CDR1 as MNHEY and CDR2 as SMNVEV (reference sequence). Trimming removed 2 bases from V and 8 bases from J; junction bases left unmatched: 14. The length of the CDR3 is 17 residues.

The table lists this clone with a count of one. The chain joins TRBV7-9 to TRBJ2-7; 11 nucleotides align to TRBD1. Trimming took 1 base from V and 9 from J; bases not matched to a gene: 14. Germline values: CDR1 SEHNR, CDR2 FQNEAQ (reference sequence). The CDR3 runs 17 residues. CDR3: CASSLGGQGDVTRRQYF. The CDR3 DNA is TGTGCCAGCAGCTTAGGGGGACAGGGGGATGTCACGAGGAGGCAGTACTTC. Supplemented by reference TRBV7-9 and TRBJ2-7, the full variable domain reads DTGVSQNPRHKITKRGQNVTFRCDPISEHNRLYWYRQTLGQGPEFLTYFQNEAQLEKSRLLSDRFSAERPKGSFSTLEIQRTEQGDSAMYLCASSLGGQGDVTRRQYFGPGTRLTVT.

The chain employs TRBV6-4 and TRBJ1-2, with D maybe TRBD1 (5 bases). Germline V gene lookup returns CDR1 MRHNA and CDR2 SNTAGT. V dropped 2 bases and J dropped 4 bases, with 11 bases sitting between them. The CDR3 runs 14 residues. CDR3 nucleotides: TGTGCCAGCAGTGACGGACACGAGTTCTATGGCTACACCTTC. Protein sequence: CASSDGHEFYGYTF.

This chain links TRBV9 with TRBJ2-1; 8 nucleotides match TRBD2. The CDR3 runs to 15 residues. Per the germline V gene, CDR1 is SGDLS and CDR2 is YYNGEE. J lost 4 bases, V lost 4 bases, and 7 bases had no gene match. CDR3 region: CASSISGSGYNEQFF. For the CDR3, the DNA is TGTGCCAGCAGCATCAGCGGGAGTGGGTACAATGAGCAGTTCTTC.

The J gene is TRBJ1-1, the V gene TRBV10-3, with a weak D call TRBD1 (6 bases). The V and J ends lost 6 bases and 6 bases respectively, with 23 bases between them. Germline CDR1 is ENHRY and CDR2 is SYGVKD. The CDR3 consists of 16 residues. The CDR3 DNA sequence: TGTGCCATCAGCGCCTTGGGGACAAAACCTGGACCTGAAGCTTTCTTT. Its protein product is CAISALGTKPGPEAFF.

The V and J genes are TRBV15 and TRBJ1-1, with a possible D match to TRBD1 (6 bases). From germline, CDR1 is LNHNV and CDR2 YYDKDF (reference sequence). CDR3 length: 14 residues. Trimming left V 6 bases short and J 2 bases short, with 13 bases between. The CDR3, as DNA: TGTGCCACCAGTATGACAGGCGATAACACTGAAGCTTTCTTT. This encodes CATSMTGDNTEAFF.

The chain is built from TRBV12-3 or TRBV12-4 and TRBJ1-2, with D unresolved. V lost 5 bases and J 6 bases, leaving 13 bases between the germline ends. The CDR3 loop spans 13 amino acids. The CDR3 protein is CASSRVSSDGYTF. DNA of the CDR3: TGTGCCAGCAGTCGAGTTTCGTCGGATGGCTACACCTTC.

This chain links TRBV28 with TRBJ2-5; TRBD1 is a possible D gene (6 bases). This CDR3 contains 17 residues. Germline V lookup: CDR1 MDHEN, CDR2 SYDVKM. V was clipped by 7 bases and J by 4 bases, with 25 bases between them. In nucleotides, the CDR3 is TGTGCCAGCAATCCCACCAAGACAGGATTGTTTGGAGAGACCCAGTACTTC. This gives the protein CASNPTKTGLFGETQYF.

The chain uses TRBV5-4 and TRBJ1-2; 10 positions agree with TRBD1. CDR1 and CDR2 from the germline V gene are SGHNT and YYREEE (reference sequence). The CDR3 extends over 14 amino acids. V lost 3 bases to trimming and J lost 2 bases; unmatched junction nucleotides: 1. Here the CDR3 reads CASSWTGGNYGYTF. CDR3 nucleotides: TGTGCCAGCAGCTGGACAGGGGGAAACTATGGCTACACCTTC.

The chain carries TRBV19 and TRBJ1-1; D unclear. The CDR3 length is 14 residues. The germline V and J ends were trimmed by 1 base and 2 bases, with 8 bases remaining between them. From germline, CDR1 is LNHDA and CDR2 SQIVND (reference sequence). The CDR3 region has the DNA TGTGCCAGTAGTATAGGGCCCATTAACACTGAAGCTTTCTTT. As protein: CASSIGPINTEAFF.

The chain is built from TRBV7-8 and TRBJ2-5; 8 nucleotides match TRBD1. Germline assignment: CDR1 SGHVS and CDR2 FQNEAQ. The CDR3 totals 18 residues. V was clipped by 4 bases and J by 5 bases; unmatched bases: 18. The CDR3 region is CASSSEFVRTGIKETQYF. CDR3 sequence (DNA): TGTGCCAGCAGCTCTGAGTTCGTCCGGACAGGGATAAAGGAGACCCAGTACTTC.

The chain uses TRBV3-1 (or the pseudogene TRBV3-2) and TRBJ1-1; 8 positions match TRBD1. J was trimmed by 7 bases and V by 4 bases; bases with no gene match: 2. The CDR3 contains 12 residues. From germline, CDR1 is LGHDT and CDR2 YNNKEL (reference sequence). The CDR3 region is CASSRGQGEAFF. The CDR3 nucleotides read TGTGCCAGCAGCCGAGGACAGGGTGAAGCTTTCTTT.

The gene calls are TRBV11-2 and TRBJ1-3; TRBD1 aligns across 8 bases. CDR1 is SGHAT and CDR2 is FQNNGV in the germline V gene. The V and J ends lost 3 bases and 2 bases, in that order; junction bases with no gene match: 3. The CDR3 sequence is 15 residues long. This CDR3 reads CASSFVQGAGNTIYF. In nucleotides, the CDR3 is TGTGCCAGCAGCTTCGTACAGGGGGCTGGAAACACCATATATTTT.

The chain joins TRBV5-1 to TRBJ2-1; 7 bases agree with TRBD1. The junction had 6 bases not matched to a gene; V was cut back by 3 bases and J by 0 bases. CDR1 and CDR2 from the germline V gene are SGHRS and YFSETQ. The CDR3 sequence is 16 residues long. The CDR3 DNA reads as TGCGCCAGCAGCTACATGACAGGGAGCTCCTACAATGAGCAGTTCTTC. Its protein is CASSYMTGSSYNEQFF.

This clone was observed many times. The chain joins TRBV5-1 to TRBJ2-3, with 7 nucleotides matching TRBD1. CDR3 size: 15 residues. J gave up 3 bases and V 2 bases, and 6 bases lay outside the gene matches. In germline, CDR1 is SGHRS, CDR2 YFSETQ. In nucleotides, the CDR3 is TGCGCCAGCAGCTTCTCGGGACAGTTAACAGATACGCAGTATTTT. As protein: CASSFSGQLTDTQYF.

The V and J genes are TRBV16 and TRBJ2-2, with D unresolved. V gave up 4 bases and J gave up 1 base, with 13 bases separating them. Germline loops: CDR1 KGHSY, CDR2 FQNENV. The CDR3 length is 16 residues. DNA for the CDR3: TGTGCCAGCAGCCTGAGGCAGAGCCAGAACACCGGGGAGCTGTTTTTT. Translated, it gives CASSLRQSQNTGELFF.

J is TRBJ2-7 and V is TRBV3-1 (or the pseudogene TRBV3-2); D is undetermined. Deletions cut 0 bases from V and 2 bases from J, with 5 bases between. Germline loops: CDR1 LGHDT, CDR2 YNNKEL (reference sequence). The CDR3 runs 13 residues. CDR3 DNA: TGTGCCAGCAGCCAAGAGGGCCCCTACGAGCAGTACTTC. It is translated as CASSQEGPYEQYF.